The present TCR beta chain was sequenced within a study of blood T cell repertoires in COVID-19. Study-level information: Researchers got acute and convalescent COVID-19 samples from the United States, Italy and Spain.

CDR3 size: 17 residues. CDR1 and CDR2 from the germline V gene are LNHDA and SQIVND (reference sequence). Trimming at V came to 6 bases and at J to 0 bases, leaving 11 bases not matched to a gene. As handled by the study authors: Estimates of nucleated cell counts were drawn from the amplification of reference gene primers. Clones were read by immunoSEQ multiplex PCR, and TCRdb kept only the in-frame ones, dropping some. V and J calls and clone size are copied from that table; D and trimming were computed from the DNA. Of roughly 66,000 clones in the sample, approximately 82% were seen once. The sample was peripheral blood. V usage is TRBV19 and J usage is TRBJ2-1; 7 bases align to TRBD2. The receptor was isolated from a man aged 60-69 years with acute or convalescent COVID-19. CDR3 loop: CASSGGSQLSSYNEQFF. CDR3 nucleotide sequence: TGTGCCAGTAGCGGGGGGTCGCAGCTGAGCTCCTACAATGAGCAGTTCTTC.